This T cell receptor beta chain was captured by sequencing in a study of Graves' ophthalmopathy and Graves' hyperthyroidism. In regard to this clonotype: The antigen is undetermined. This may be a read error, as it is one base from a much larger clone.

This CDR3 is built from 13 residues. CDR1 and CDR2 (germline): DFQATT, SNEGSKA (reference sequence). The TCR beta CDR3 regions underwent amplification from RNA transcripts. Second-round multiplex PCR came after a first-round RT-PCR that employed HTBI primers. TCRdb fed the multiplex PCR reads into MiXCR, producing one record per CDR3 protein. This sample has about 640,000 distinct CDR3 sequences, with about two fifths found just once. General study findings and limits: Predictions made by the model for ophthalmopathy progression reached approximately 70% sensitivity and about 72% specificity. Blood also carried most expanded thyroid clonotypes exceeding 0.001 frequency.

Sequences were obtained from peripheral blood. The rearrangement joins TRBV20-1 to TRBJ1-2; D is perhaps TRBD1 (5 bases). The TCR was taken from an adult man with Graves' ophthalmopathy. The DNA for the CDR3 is TGCAGTGCTAGCTCGGAGGGGCCCTATGGCTACGCCTTC. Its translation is CSASSEGPYGYAF.